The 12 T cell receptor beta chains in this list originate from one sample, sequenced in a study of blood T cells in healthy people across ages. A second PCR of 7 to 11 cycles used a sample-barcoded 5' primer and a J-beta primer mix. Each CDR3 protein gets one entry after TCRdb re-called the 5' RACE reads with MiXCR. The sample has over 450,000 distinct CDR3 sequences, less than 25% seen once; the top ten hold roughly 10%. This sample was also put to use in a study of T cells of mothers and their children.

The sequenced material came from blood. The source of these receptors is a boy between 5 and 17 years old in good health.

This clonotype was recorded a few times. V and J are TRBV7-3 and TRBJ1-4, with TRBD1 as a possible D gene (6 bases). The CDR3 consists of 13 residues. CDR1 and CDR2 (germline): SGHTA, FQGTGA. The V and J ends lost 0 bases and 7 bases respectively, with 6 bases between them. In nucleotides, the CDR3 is TGTGCCAGCAGCTTAACCAGGGGTGAAAAACTGTTTTTT. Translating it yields CASSLTRGEKLFF.

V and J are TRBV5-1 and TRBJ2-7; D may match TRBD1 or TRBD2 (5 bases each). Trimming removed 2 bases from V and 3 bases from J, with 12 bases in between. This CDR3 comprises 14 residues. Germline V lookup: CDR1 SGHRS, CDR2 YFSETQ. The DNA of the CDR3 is TGCGCCAGCAGCTTTGAGGGGAATGGCTACGAGCAGTACTTC. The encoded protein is CASSFEGNGYEQYF.

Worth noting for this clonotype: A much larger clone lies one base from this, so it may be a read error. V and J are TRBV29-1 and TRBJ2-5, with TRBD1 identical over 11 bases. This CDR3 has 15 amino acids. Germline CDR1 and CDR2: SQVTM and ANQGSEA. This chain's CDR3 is CGVGLRTGGTETQYF. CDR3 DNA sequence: TGCGGCGTTGGGCTAAGGACAGGGGGCACGGAGACCCAGTACTTC.

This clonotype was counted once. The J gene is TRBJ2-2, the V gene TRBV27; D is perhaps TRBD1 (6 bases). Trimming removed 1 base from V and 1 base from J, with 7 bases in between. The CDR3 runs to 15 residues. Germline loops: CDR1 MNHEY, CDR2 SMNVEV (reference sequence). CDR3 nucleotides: TGTGCCAGCAGTTTATTAGGGGGGAACACCGGGGAGCTGTTTTTT. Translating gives CASSLLGGNTGELFF.

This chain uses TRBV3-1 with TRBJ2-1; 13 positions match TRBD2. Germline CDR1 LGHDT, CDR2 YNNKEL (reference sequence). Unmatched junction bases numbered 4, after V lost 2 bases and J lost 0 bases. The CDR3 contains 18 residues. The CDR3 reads CASSQPGLAGTSYNEQFF. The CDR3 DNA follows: TGTGCCAGCAGCCAACCGGGACTAGCGGGGACCTCCTACAATGAGCAGTTCTTC.

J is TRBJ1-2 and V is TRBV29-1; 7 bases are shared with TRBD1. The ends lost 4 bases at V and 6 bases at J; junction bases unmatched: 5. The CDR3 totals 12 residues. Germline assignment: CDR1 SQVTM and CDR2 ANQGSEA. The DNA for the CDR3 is TGCAGCGTTGGACAGGGAATCGATGGCTACACCTTC. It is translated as CSVGQGIDGYTF.

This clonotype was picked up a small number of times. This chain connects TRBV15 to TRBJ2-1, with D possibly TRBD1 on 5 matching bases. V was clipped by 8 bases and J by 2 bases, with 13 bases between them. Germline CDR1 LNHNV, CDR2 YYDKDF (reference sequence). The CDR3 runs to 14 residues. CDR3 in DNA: TGTGCCACCGGTCAGGGTTCGGCCTACAATGAGCAGTTCTTC. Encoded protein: CATGQGSAYNEQFF.

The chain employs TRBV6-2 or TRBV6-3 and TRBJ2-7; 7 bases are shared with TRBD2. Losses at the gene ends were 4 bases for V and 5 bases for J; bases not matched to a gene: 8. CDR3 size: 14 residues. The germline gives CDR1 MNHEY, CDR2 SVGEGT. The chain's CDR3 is CASSFLAAADEQYF. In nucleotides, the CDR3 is TGTGCCAGCAGTTTCCTAGCGGCTGCGGACGAGCAGTACTTC.

DNA for the CDR3: TGTGCCAGCAGCCCGACAGATCGGGGGTACGCTAACTATGGCTACACCTTC. Translation: CASSPTDRGYANYGYTF. The chain uses TRBV16 and TRBJ1-2; maybe TRBD1 (5 bases). The CDR3 has 17 residues. Trimming removed 4 bases at V and 0 bases at J, with 18 bases between. CDR1 and CDR2 from the germline V gene are KGHSY and FQNENV.

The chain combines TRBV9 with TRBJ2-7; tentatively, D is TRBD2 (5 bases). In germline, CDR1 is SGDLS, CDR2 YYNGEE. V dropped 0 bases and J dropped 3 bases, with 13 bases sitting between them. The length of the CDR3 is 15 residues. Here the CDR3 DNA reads TGTGCCAGCAGCGTAGAGGGTGTGGCGGGCTACGAGCAGTACTTC. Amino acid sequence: CASSVEGVAGYEQYF.

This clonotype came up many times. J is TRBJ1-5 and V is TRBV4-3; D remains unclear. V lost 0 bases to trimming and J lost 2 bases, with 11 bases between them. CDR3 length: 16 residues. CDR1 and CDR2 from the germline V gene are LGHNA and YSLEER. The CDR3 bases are TGCGCCAGCAGCCAAGATAGACGGGGAGGCAATCAGCCCCAGCATTTT. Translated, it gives CASSQDRRGGNQPQHF.

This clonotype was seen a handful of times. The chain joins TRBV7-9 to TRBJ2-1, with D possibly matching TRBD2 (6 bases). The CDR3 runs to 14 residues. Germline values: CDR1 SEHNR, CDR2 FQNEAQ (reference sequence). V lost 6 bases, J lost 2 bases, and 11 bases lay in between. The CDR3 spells CASSSPGAYNEQFF. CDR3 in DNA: TGTGCCAGCAGTTCCCCGGGGGCCTACAATGAGCAGTTCTTC.